This TCR beta chain was obtained from a study of cytotoxic CD8 clonotypes in ibrutinib-treated CLL. Sequencing used immunoSEQ multiplex PCR; TCRdb keeps in-frame clones, though not all of them. The repertoire consists of approximately 30,000 clones, with around three fifths occurring once and the leading ten covering approximately 5.4%. Germline lookup yields CDR1 MGHRA and CDR2 YSYEKL. CDR3 length: 14 amino acids. V was clipped by 4 bases and J by 6 bases, with 15 bases between them. The sequenced sample was PBMCs, obtained before ibrutinib treatment. This chain uses TRBV4-1 with TRBJ1-1; weak D call: TRBD1 (5 bases). The clonotype was recovered from a human donor with chronic lymphocytic leukemia. The CDR3 DNA follows: TGCGCCAGCAGCCCCCCGACAGCTTGGGCTGAAGCTTTCTTT. Its translation: CASSPPTAWAEAFF.